The present T cell receptor (beta chain) was sequenced within a study of T cell responses to AZD1222 COVID-19 vaccine (dated by TCRdb to the early 2020s). A note on the overall study: AZD1222 recipients with second doses at about 4 weeks or about 12 weeks were pooled, because spike-specific TCR depth and breadth did not differ between schedules. A total of more than 230 trial participants underwent TCR sequencing, of whom 207 received two doses of AZD1222 and about 26 received two doses of the MenACWY control vaccine. Trial participants were enrolled by age into 18-55, 56-69 and 70-plus year subgroups, with 148, 28 and 57 TCR-sequenced participants respectively. General findings and caveats noted by the study authors: The vaccine-associated CD4 TCRs covered the entire spike protein, and the dominant responses fell in regions 160-218 and 743-854. Reportedly, close to half of the unique spike-specific TCRs recognized epitopes lying outside the regions that are mutated in the B.1.351 and B.1.1.7 variants. Participants were mostly white British and included more females than males, and it was suggested by the authors that clonal diversity may have been underestimated. Because no day 14 peak-response samples were available, the repertoires could be characterized only after the peak T cell response. After two AZD1222 doses, both the breadth and the depth of spike-specific TCRs were significantly higher than at day 0 and than in MenACWY recipients. Conclusions about previously exposed vaccinees are limited, since just six AZD1222 recipients were seropositive for SARS-CoV-2 at baseline. The 56-69-year group was small, and its depth increase did not reach significance, likely because of low power.

The CDR3 regions of human TCRbeta chains were subjected to immunosequencing. On the authors' methods: TCRs in the repertoires were compared against a reference library of SARS-CoV-2-specific TCRs that had been generated with the MIRA antigen-specificity platform. Breadth was defined as the fraction of unique TCRs that were SARS-CoV-2-associated, and depth was defined as the fraction of total T cells that were SARS-CoV-2-associated. Using the MIRA data, each spike-specific TCR was assigned both to the spike region to which the TCR was reactive and to a CD4 or CD8 class. Log10-transformed breadth and depth values were compared by one-way ANOVA with Sidak's multiple comparisons tests. Entries here come from immuneACCESS through TCRdb and include only in-frame sequences with V and J called. Some clones fail to appear in such tables; in the studies checked, an unresolved V gene covers under half of the shortfall, and the cause of the remainder is unknown. D and trimming come from the DNA, and the V and J calls and clone size come from that table. Within this sample are under 150,000 clones, with about 92% of them counted one time only. The ten largest clones represent approximately 3.1% of the sample.

The time point label, read with the paper, signifies: baseline before first vaccination. Vaccinee samples were obtained from the UK trials COV001 and COV002, which included a single-blind randomized controlled phase 2/3 trial of AZD1222 (ChAdOx1 nCoV-19) in healthy adults. For TCRbeta chain sequencing, PBMC samples from trial participants were taken at day 0 and at day 28 after the second dose. As concerns this clone: It has no known antigen specificity. No much larger clonotype is one base removed from it; base qualities were not supplied.

Here V drops 3 bases and J drops 5 bases, and the junction holds 3 bases not matched to any gene. Taken from cysteine to phenylalanine, the CDR3 has 13 residues. The retained sequence is limited to the CDR3, 39 bases, with the frame set at the first base. CDR1 and CDR2 (MNHEY, SVGAGI) derive from the germline V gene. Recombination joined TRBV6-5 with TRBJ1-1; TRBD1 aligns with 7 central bases. This TCR came from an adult in good health. Source: peripheral blood, taken on day 0 of AZD1222 vaccination. The base sequence is TGTGCCAGCAGTTATGAGGGGGCGACTGAAGCTTTCTTT. This is translated as CASSYEGATEAFF.